This T cell receptor beta chain came from a study of blood T cell repertoires in COVID-19 (dated by TCRdb to 2018 to 2020). About the study as a whole: The collaborator samples originated in the United States, Italy and Spain and spanned the acute and convalescent phases of COVID-19. Subjects who had been exposed to COVID-19, were actively infected with it, or had recovered from it provided the deeply sampled blood TCRbeta repertoires that made up the dataset. The prospective study material was composed of cDNA or gDNA derived from T cells, B-cell-depleted T cells, or PBMCs. Where HLA class I and class II types were available, the types were taken from metadata supplied by the sample provider, not from assay-based typing. A freely available public database, intended as a resource for researchers studying the immune response to SARS-CoV-2, is where the repertoires were released. The samples were drawn from the first 160 participants of the ongoing ImmuneRACE study and from 1,254 subjects provided by 6 global collaborators. Sample metadata almost always included a de-identified subject ID, COVID-19 status, age in years and sex. Study-wide conclusions, independent of this receptor: The quantity of clinical and demographic metadata differed by source and by participant and was supplied without curation.

Collaborating institutions collected whole blood in K2EDTA tubes following their own protocols. Collaborator samples were shipped for TCRbeta analysis as frozen whole blood, isolated PBMCs, or DNA extracted from either sample type. The germline V gene specifies MDHEN as CDR1 and SYDVKM as CDR2. The CDR3 spans 12 residues, from the cysteine through the phenylalanine. The sequence is cut down to CDR3 DNA, 36 bases in frame from base 1. The germline ends are 11 bases apart after V is trimmed by 10 bases and J by 2 bases. In the case of this clone: Its antigen is unknown. No much larger clone is present one base from it, and per-base qualities are unavailable.

TCRbeta CDR3 regions were amplified from genomic DNA by means of the immunoSEQ Assay, a bias-controlled multiplex PCR. In the source study's methods: The number of nucleated cells in each sample was estimated by amplification of reference gene primers within the assay. To quantify the absolute abundance of each unique TCRbeta CDR3 rearrangement, sequence reads were collapsed and filtered. For each sample, productive Simpson clonality was calculated by taking the square root of Simpson's diversity index across productive rearrangements. In its TCRdb copy, this immuneACCESS table keeps in-frame sequences only and misses some clones. Where compared with another copy, unresolved V genes explain less than half of these, and the others have no known cause. V and J calls and clone size are those listed in that table; D and trimming were worked out from the DNA. This sample is represented by 110,000 or so clones; 81% of them were singletons. In total, the top ten clones hold roughly a tenth of the sample.

Sequenced input: peripheral blood. The receptor's source is a woman in her 70s with acute or convalescent COVID-19. The rearranged chain carries TRBV28 and TRBJ1-1; TRBD1 is perhaps the D gene, given 5 matching bases. The DNA reads TGTGCCACCTCGGGGGTAAACACTGAAGCTTTCTTT. Its protein product is CATSGVNTEAFF.